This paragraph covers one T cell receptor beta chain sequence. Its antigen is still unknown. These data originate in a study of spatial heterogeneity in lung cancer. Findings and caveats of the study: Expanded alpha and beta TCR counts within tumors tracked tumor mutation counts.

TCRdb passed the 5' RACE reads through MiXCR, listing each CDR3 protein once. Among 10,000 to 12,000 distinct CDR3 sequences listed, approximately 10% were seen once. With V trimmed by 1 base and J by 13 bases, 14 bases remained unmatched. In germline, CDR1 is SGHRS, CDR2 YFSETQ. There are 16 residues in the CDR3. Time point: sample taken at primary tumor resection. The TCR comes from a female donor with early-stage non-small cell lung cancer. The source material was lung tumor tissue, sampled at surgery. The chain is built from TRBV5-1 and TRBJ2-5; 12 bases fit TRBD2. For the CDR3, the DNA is TGCGCCAGCAGCTTGTTATCGACTAGCGGGGGATCCTCCCGGTACTTC. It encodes CASSLLSTSGGSSRYF.